This TCR beta chain was recovered during a study of blood T cell repertoires in COVID-19. Overall study: COVID-19 samples, acute and convalescent, were from the United States, Italy and Spain. Sources were T cells, B-cell-depleted T cells, or PBMCs; the material itself was cDNA or gDNA.

Trimming stripped 6 bases from V and 0 bases from J, with 6 bases between. This CDR3 has 13 amino acids. From germline, CDR1 is MNHEY and CDR2 SVGAGI. As originally analysed: By means of reference gene primer amplification, nucleated cell counts were estimated. Only in-frame clones appear in the TCRdb table, and some are missing; sequencing was by immunoSEQ multiplex PCR. That table gives V, J and clone size, and the DNA gave D and trimming. This sample yields fewer than 350,000 clones, of which under 90% are seen a single time; less than 3% belongs to the top ten. The clonotype was recovered from a woman in her fifties or sixties with active or convalescent COVID-19. The chain links TRBV6-5 to TRBJ1-5; maybe TRBD1 (5 bases). Sequencing used peripheral blood. In DNA, the CDR3 is TGTGCCAGCAGGACAGTTAGCAATCAGCCCCAGCATTTT. It is translated as CASRTVSNQPQHF.